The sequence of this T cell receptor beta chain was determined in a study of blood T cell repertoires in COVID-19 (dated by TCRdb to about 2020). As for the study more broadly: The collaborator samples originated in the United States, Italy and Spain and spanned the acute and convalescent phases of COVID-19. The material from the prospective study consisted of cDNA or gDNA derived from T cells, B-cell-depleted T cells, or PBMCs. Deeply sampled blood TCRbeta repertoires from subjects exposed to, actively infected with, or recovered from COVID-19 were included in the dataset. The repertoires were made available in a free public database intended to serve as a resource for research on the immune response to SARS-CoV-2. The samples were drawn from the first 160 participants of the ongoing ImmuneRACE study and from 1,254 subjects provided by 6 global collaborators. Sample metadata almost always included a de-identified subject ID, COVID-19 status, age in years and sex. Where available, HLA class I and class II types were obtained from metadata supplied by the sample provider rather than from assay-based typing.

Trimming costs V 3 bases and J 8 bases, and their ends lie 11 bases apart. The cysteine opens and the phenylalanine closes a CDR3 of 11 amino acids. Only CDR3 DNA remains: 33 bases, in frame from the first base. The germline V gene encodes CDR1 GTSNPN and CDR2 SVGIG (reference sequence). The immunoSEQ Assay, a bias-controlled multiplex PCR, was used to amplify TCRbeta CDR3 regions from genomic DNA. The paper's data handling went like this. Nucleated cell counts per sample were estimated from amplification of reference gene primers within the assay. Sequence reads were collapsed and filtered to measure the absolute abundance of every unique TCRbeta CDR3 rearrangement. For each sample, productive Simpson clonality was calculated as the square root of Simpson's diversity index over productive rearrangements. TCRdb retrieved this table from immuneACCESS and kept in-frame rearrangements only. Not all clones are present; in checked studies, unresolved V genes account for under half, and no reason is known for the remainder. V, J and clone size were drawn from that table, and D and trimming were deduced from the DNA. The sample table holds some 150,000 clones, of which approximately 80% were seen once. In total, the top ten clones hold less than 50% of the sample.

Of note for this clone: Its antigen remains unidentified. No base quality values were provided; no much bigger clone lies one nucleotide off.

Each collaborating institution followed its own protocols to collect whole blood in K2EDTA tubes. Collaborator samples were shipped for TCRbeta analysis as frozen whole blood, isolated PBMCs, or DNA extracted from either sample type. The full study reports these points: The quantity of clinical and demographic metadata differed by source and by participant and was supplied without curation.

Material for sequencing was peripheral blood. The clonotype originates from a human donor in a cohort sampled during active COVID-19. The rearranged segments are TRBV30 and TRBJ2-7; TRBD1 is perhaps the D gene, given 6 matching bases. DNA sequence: TGTGCCTGGAGCCCAGGGGCCCAGCAGTACTTC. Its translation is CAWSPGAQQYF.